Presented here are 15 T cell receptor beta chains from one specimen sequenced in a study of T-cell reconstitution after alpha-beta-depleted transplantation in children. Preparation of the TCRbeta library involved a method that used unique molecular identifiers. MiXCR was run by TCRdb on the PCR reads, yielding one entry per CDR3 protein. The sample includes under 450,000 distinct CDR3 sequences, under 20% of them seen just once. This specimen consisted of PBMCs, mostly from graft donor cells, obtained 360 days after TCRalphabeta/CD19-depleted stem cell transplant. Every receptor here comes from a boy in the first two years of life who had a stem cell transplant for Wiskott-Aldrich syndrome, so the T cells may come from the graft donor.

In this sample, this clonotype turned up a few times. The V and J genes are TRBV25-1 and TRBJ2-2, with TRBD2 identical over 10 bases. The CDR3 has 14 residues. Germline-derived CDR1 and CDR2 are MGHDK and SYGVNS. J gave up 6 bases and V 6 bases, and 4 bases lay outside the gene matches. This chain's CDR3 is CASRRGTSAGELFF. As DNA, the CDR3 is TGTGCCAGCAGGAGGGGGACTAGCGCCGGGGAGCTGTTTTTT.

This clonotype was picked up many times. CDR3 residues: CASSQRGGYEQFF. CDR3 coding DNA: TGTGCCAGCAGTCAACGGGGGGGCTATGAGCAGTTCTTC. The J gene is TRBJ2-1, the V gene TRBV7-2; 8 bases match TRBD2. The CDR3 is 13 residues long. Germline values: CDR1 SGHTA, CDR2 FQGNSA. The V segment lost 6 bases and the J segment 8 bases; nucleotides outside the gene matches: 6.

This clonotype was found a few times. DNA for the CDR3: TGTGCCAGCAGTTATCGGGACCCGGGACCCTACGAGCAGTACTTC. It codes for CASSYRDPGPYEQYF. The rearrangement joins TRBV6-5 to TRBJ2-7; D possibly uses TRBD1 or TRBD2 (5 bases each). The CDR3 totals 15 residues. Trimming stripped 3 bases from V and 2 bases from J, with 14 bases between. Germline CDR1 MNHEY, CDR2 SVGAGI.

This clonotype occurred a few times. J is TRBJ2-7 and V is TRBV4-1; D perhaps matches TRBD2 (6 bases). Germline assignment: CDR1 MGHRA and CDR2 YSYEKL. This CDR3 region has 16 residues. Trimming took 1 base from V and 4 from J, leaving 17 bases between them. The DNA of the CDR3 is TGCGCCAGCAGCCAAGGGTTCCCGGAGGGCTTTTACGAGCAGTACTTC. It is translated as CASSQGFPEGFYEQYF.

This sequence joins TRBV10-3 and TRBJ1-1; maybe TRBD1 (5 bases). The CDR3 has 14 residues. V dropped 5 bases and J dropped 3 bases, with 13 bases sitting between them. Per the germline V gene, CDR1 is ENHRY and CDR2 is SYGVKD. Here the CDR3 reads CAISTLLGDTEAFF. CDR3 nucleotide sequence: TGTGCCATCAGTACTCTCCTAGGGGACACTGAAGCTTTCTTT.

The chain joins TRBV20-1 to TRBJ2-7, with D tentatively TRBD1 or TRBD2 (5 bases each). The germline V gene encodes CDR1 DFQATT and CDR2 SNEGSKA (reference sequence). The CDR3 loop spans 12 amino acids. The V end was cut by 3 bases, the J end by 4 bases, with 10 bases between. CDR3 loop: CSARGVGYEQYF. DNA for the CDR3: TGCAGTGCTAGGGGGGTAGGGTACGAGCAGTACTTC.

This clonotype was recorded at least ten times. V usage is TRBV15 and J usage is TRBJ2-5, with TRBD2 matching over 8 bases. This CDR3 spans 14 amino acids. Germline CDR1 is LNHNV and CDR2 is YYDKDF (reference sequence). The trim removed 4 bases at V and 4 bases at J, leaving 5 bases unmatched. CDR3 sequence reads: CATSNWTSRETQYF. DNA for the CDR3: TGTGCCACCAGCAACTGGACTAGCAGAGAGACCCAGTACTTC. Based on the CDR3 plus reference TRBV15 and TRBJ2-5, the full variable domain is DAMVIQNPRYQVTQFGKPVTLSCSQTLNHNVMYWYQQKSSQAPKLLFHYYDKDFNNEADTPDNFQSRRPNTSFCFLDIRSPGLGDTAMYLCATSNWTSRETQYFGPGTRLLVL.

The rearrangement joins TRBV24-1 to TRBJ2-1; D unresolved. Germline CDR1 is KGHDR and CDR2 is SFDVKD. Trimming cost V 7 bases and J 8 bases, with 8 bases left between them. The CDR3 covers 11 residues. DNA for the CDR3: TGTGCCACCAGGACCTCGGATGAGCAGTTCTTC. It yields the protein CATRTSDEQFF.

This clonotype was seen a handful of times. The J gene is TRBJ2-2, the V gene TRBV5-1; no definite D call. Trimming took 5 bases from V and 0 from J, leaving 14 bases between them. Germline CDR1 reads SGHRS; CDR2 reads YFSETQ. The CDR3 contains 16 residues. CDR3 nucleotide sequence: TGCGCCAGCAGAACTGGTCCCGTCGCGAACACCGGGGAGCTGTTTTTT. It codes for CASRTGPVANTGELFF.

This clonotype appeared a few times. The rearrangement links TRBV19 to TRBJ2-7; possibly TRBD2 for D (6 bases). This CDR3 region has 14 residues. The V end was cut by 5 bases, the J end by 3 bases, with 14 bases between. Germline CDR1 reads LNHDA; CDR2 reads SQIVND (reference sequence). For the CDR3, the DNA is TGTGCCAGTAGTGAAGTATACGGGGGCTACGAGCAGTACTTC. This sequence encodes CASSEVYGGYEQYF.

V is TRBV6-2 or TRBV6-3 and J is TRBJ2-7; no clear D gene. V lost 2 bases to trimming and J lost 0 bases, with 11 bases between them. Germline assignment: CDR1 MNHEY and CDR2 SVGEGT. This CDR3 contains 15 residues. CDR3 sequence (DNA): TGTGCCAGCAGTTACCGAGGCGGCTTCTCCTACGAGCAGTACTTC. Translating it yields CASSYRGGFSYEQYF.

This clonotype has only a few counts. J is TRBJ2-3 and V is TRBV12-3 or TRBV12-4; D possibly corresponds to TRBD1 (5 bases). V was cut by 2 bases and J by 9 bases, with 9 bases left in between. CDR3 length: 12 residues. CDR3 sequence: CASSLKGITQYF. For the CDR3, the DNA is TGTGCCAGCAGTTTAAAGGGGATAACGCAGTATTTT.

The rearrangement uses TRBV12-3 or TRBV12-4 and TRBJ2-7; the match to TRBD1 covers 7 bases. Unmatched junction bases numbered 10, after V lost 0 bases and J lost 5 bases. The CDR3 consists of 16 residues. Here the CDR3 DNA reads TGTGCCAGCAGTTTAGCTGGGAAACAGGGGATCCACGAGCAGTACTTC. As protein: CASSLAGKQGIHEQYF.

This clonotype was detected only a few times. The CDR3 loop reads CASSLARTTGELFF. The CDR3 DNA sequence: TGCGCCAGCAGCTTGGCCAGAACCACCGGGGAGCTGTTTTTT. This chain connects TRBV5-1 to TRBJ2-2, with D uncertain. The CDR3 is 14 amino acids. The V end lost 0 bases, the J end lost 4 bases, and 7 bases lay between the germline ends. From germline, CDR1 is SGHRS and CDR2 YFSETQ.

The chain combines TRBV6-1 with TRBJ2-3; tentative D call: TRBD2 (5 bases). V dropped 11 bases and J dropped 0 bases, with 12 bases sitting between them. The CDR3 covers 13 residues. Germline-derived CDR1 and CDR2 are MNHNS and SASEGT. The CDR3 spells CAGWGASTDTQYF. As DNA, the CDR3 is TGTGCCGGCTGGGGAGCTAGCACAGATACGCAGTATTTT.